This record concerns one T cell receptor (beta chain) sequence. The sample comes from a study of blood T cell repertoires in COVID-19. Germline V lookup: CDR1 SGHTA, CDR2 FQGNSA. The V end lost 5 bases, the J end lost 2 bases, and 22 bases lay between the germline ends. This CDR3 spans 17 amino acids. Original methodology: It was from reference gene primer amplification that nucleated cell counts were estimated. Profiled with immunoSEQ multiplex PCR; TCRdb holds only in-frame clones, not every one. V, J and clone size are taken as reported in that table, and D and trimming were inferred from the DNA itself. The table lists 90,000 or so clones, 85% to 90% of them singletons.

The V call is TRBV7-2, the J call TRBJ2-7; tentatively, D is TRBD2 (5 bases). Sequences were obtained from peripheral blood. The clonotype comes from a woman older than 75 with active or convalescent COVID-19. The CDR3 is CASSLRISTSEAYEQYF. The DNA for the CDR3 is TGTGCCAGCAGCCTAAGAATCTCAACCTCGGAGGCCTACGAGCAGTACTTC.